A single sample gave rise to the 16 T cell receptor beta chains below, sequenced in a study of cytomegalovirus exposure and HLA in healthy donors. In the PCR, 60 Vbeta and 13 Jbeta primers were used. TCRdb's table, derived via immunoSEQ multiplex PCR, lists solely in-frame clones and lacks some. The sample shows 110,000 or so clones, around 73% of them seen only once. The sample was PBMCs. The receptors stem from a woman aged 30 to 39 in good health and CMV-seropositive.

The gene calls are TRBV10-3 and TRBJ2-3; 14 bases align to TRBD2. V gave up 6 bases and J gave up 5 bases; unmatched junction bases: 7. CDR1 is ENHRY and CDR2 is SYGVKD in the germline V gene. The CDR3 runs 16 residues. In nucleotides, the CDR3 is TGTGCCATCAGGGGGGGACTAGCGGGAGCGGTAGATACGCAGTATTTT. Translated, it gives CAIRGGLAGAVDTQYF.

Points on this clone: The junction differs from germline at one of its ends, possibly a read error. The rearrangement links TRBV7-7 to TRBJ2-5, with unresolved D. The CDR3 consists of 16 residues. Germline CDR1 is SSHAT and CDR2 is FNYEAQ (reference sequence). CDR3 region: CASSLAIGQAGETQYF. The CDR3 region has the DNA TGTGCTAGCAGCTTAGCCATTGGGCAGGCAGGAGAGACCCAGTACTTC. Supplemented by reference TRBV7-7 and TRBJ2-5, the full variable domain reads GAGVSQSPRYKVTKRGQDVTLRCDPISSHATLYWYQQALGQGPEFLTYFNYEAQPDKSGLPSDRFSAERPEGSISTLTIQRTEQRDSAMYRCASSLAIGQAGETQYFGPGTRLLVL.

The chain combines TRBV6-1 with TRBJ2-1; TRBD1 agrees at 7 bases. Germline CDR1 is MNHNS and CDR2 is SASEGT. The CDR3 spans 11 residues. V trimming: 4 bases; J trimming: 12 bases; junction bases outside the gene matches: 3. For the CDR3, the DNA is TGTGCCAGCAGTGGACGGGACAGGCAGTTCTTC. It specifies CASSGRDRQFF.

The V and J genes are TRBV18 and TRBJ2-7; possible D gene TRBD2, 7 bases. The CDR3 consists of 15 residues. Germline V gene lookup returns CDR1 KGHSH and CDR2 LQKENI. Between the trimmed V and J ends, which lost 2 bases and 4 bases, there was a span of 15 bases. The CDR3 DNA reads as TGTGCCAGCTCACCATTGCGCGGGGGCGGGTACGAGCAGTACTTC. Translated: CASSPLRGGGYEQYF.

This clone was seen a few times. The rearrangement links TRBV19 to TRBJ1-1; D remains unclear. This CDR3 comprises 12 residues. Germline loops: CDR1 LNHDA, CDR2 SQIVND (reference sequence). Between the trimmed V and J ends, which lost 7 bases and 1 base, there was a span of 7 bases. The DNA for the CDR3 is TGTGCCAGTATTACACAGAACACTGAAGCTTTCTTT. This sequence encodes CASITQNTEAFF.

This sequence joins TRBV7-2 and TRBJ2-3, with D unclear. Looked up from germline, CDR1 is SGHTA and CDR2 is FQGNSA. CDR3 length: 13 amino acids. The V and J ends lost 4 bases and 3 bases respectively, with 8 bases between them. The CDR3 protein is CASSSAGTDTQYF. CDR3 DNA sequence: TGTGCCAGCAGCTCAGCCGGGACAGATACGCAGTATTTT.

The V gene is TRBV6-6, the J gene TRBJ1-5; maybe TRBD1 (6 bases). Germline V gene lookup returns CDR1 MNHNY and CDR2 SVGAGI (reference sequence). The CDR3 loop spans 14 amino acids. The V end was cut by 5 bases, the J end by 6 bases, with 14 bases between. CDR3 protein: CASSPTGFAQPQHF. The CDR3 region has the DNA TGTGCCAGCAGTCCAACAGGGTTTGCTCAGCCCCAGCATTTT.

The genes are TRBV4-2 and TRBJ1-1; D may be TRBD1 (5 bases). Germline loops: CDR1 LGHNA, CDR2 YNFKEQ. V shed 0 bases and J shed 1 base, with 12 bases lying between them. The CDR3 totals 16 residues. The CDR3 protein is CASSQDATTGNTEAFF. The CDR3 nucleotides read TGTGCCAGCAGCCAAGATGCAACTACAGGGAACACTGAAGCTTTCTTT.

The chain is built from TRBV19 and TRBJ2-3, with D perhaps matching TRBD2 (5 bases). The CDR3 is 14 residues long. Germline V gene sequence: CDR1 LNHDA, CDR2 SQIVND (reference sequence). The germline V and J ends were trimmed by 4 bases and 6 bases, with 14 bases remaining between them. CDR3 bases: TGTGCCAGTAGTACCGGAGGAGGCGTCGATACGCAGTATTTT. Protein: CASSTGGGVDTQYF.

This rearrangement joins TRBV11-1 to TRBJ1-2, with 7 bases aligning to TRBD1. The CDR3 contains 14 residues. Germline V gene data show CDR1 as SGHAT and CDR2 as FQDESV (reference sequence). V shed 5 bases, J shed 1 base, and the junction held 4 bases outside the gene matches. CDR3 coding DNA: TGTGCCAGCAGCCCCCGGGACAGTAACTATGGCTACACCTTC. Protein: CASSPRDSNYGYTF.

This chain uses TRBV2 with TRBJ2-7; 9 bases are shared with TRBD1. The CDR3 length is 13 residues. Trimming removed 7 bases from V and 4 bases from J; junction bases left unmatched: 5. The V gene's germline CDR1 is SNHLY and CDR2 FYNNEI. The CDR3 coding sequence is TGTGCCAGCATGGGACAGGGTTTTTACGAGCAGTACTTC. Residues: CASMGQGFYEQYF.

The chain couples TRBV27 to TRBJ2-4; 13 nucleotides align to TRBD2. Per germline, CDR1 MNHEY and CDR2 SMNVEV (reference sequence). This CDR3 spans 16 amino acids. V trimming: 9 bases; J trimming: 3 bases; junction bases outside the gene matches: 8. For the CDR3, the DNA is TGTGCCAGTACTAGCGGGAGGGCTAAGGACAAAAACATTCAGTACTTC. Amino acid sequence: CASTSGRAKDKNIQYF.

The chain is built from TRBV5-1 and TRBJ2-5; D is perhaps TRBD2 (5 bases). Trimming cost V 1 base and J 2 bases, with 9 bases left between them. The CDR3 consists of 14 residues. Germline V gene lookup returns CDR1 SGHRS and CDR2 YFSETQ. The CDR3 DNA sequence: TGCGCCAGCAGCTTGACTAGTTTTCAAGAGACCCAGTACTTC. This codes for CASSLTSFQETQYF.

The DNA for the CDR3 is TGTGCCAGCAGATTGTGGGAGTCGGAGACCCAGTACTTC. Amino acid sequence: CASRLWESETQYF. The rearrangement uses TRBV2 and TRBJ2-5; tentative D call: TRBD2 (5 bases). CDR1 SNHLY and CDR2 FYNNEI come from the germline V gene. V lost 6 bases to trimming and J lost 5 bases, with 13 bases between them. This CDR3 is 13 amino acids long.

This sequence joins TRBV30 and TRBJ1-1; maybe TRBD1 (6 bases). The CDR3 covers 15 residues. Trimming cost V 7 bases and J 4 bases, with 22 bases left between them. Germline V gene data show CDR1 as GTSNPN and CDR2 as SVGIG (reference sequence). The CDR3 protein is CALGKRGRGLTEAFF. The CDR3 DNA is TGTGCCTTAGGGAAGCGGGGCAGGGGACTCACTGAAGCTTTCTTT.

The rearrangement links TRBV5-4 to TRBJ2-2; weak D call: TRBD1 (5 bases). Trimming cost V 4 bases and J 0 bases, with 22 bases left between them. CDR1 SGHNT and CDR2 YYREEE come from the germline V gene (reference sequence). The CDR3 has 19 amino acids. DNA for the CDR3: TGTGCCAGCAGCCGGCCGGTTTCCACAGGACCCGCGAACACCGGGGAGCTGTTTTTT. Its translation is CASSRPVSTGPANTGELFF.